This TCR beta chain was found in a study of blood T cell repertoires in COVID-19. V shed 7 bases, J shed 0 bases, and the junction held 5 bases outside the gene matches. The CDR3 runs to 15 residues. Germline V lookup: CDR1 SNHLY, CDR2 FYNNEI. Original handling: Estimation of nucleated cell counts relied on the amplification of reference gene primers. The repertoire was sequenced with immunoSEQ multiplex PCR; TCRdb's copy has only in-frame clones and lacks some. The V and J calls and clone size were taken over from that table, and D and trimming were inferred from the DNA. Seen here are about 400,000 clones, roughly 88% observed once, and the top ten hold approximately 2%. This clone has more than one count but fewer than ten.

Source material: PBMCs or T cells enriched from blood (not recorded which). The gene calls are TRBV2 and TRBJ1-5, with TRBD1 matching 8 bases. This sequence originates from a middle-aged woman with acute COVID-19. Here the CDR3 reads CASKTDRVSNQPQHF. The CDR3 DNA reads as TGTGCCAGCAAGACGGACAGGGTTAGCAATCAGCCCCAGCATTTT.